This passage covers 11 T cell receptor beta chains from one sample sequenced in a study of T cells in Graves' hyperthyroidism and ophthalmopathy. RNA transcripts served as the template for amplifying TCR beta CDR3 regions. An initial round of RT-PCR targeting the TCR CDR3 relied on the HTBI primer set. TCRdb re-analysed the multiplex PCR reads in MiXCR, keeping a single row per CDR3 protein. The table records about 720,000 distinct CDR3 sequences, around a sixth of them present only once. The material sequenced was blood. The origin of the receptors is a woman aged 45 to 65 with Graves' hyperthyroidism that later progressed to Graves' ophthalmopathy.

There are a few counts of this clonotype. The rearrangement links TRBV7-9 to TRBJ1-6, with D uncertain. Germline assignment: CDR1 SEHNR and CDR2 FQNEAQ (reference sequence). V was clipped by 1 base and J by 8 bases, with 12 bases between them. The length of the CDR3 is 15 residues. CDR3 nucleotide sequence: TGTGCCAGCAGCTTAGGCGTAGGGTCTGATTCACCCCTCCACTTT. It translates to CASSLGVGSDSPLHF.

This clonotype was detected a few times. This chain joins TRBV12-5 and TRBJ1-1; possibly TRBD1 for D (6 bases). The CDR3 sequence is 14 residues long. Looked up from germline, CDR1 is LGHNT and CDR2 is FRNRAP. Trimming shortened V by 5 bases and J by 4 bases, and 14 bases separated the two germline ends. The CDR3 DNA follows: TGTGCTAGTGGTGCCTCAGGGGCTGGCACTGAAGCTTTCTTT. Its translation is CASGASGAGTEAFF.

Concerning this clonotype itself: An end of the junction does not agree with germline; a read error may underlie this. The chain recombines TRBV29-1 with TRBJ2-2, with D perhaps given as TRBD1 or TRBD2 (5 bases each). The V gene's germline CDR1 is SQVTM and CDR2 ANQGSEA. The CDR3 covers 15 residues. The CDR3, as DNA: TGCAGCGGGGGGAGCCGGGCCTCAGGCACCGGGGAACTGTTTTTT. This codes for CSGGSRASGTGELFF.

The sample holds many counts of this clonotype. V and J are TRBV20-1 and TRBJ1-1; the match to TRBD1 covers 7 bases. CDR3 size: 17 residues. Germline V gene sequence: CDR1 DFQATT, CDR2 SNEGSKA (reference sequence). Losses at the gene ends were 0 bases for V and 0 bases for J; bases not matched to a gene: 10. The CDR3 is CSARDDRVSLMNTEAFF. The CDR3 DNA follows: TGCAGTGCTAGAGATGACAGGGTCTCCCTTATGAACACTGAAGCTTTCTTT.

J is TRBJ1-2 and V is TRBV18; a weak D match, TRBD1 (6 bases). Germline CDR1 is KGHSH and CDR2 is LQKENI. The CDR3 has 12 amino acids. V gave up 5 bases and J gave up 3 bases, with 7 bases separating them. This CDR3 reads CASSGQHYGYTF. CDR3 nucleotide sequence: TGTGCCAGCTCAGGACAGCACTATGGCTACACCTTC.

The sample holds a few counts of this clonotype. The V and J genes are TRBV6-1 and TRBJ1-5; tentative D call: TRBD1 (5 bases). The ends were cut back, 7 bases at V and 0 bases at J, with 13 bases in the middle. From germline, CDR1 is MNHNS and CDR2 SASEGT. The CDR3 is 15 residues long. For the CDR3, the DNA is TGTGCCAGCAAGGGGTCGGGCTCTAGCAATCAGCCCCAGCATTTT. Protein: CASKGSGSSNQPQHF.

Ten or more counts support this clonotype. CDR3 in amino acids: CASSFDSGGPDTQYF. CDR3 in DNA: TGCGCCAGCAGCTTTGACAGCGGGGGTCCAGATACGCAGTATTTT. The chain joins TRBV5-1 to TRBJ2-3, with 8 bases lining up with TRBD2. This CDR3 has 15 residues. Germline CDR1 and CDR2: SGHRS and YFSETQ. V gave up 2 bases and J gave up 4 bases; unmatched junction bases: 6.

The rearrangement links TRBV6-1 to TRBJ1-2; D is possibly TRBD1 (6 bases). Germline assignment: CDR1 MNHNS and CDR2 SASEGT. Trimming took off 6 bases at V and 5 bases at J, with 13 bases between the two ends. CDR3 length equals 13 residues. CDR3 loop: CASRRRQEYGYTF. The CDR3 bases are TGTGCCAGCAGACGCCGACAGGAGTATGGCTACACCTTC.

This chain connects TRBV6-4 to TRBJ1-2; the D is unclear. The CDR3 totals 14 residues. Germline loops: CDR1 MRHNA, CDR2 SNTAGT. V lost 3 bases to trimming and J lost 2 bases, with 10 bases between them. CDR3 sequence (DNA): TGTGCCAGCAGTGAGTCGTTCGGGAACTATGGCTACACCTTC. Translated: CASSESFGNYGYTF.

The chain is built from TRBV27 and TRBJ2-7, with 7 bases fitting TRBD2. The CDR3 contains 15 residues. The junction had 9 bases not matched to a gene; V was cut back by 3 bases and J by 4 bases. From germline, CDR1 is MNHEY and CDR2 SMNVEV (reference sequence). CDR3 sequence (DNA): TGTGCCAGCAGTTTGGGGAGGGTGAAATCATACGAGCAGTACTTC. It translates to CASSLGRVKSYEQYF.

Note on this clonotype: This may come from a read error, since a much larger clone is one base off. This chain uses TRBV20-1 with TRBJ2-1; TRBD1 agrees at 8 bases. The CDR3 runs 18 residues. Trimming at V came to 2 bases and at J to 7 bases, leaving 19 bases not matched to a gene. The germline gives CDR1 DFQATT, CDR2 SNEGSKA (reference sequence). The CDR3 region is CSARRRATTGGELNEQFF. In DNA, the CDR3 is TGCAGTGCTAGACGTAGGGCCACAACAGGGGGAGAGCTAAATGAGCAGTTCTTC.